This T cell receptor beta chain came from a study of blood T cells in healthy people across ages. Study-level points and caveats: With age, beta diversity per million T cells declined roughly linearly, significantly by 35 to 40.

No fewer than 6 million PBMCs went into each sample. There were at least 5.5 micrograms of total RNA extracted from every sample. Alongside a J-beta primer mix, a sample-barcoded 5' primer served in a second PCR lasting roughly 6 to 11 cycles. The template-switch adaptor was a 5' adaptor with 12 random nucleotides. It tagged each cDNA molecule. TCRdb itself ran the 5' RACE reads through MiXCR, one entry per CDR3 protein. The table has about 800,000 distinct CDR3 sequences, roughly 46% seen once. This CDR3 region has 16 residues. In germline, CDR1 is SGHTA, CDR2 FQGNSA. Trimming pared 3 bases from V and 8 bases from J, leaving 19 bases between. With regard to this clonotype: Antigen: not known.

The receptor was derived from an older man in good health. The rearrangement uses TRBV7-2 and TRBJ1-4; possible D gene TRBD1, 6 bases. Sequenced input: blood. The CDR3 spells CASSLSLGGLGEKLFF. Here the CDR3 DNA reads TGTGCCAGCAGCTTGTCTCTCGGGGGGCTAGGGGAAAAACTGTTTTTT.